This T cell receptor (beta chain) was captured in a study of CD8 T cells in Susac syndrome. Whole-study findings and limits: The study recognized that its TCR sequencing and HLA analysis covered a relatively small number of individuals.

CD8+ and CD4+ T cells from blood underwent TCR beta sequencing, which was carried out in a high-throughput format. Between the trimmed V and J ends, which lost 8 bases and 7 bases, there was a span of 15 bases. This CDR3 spans 12 amino acids. CDR1 and CDR2 from the germline V gene are MNHNS and SASEGT. Random hexamers were used to reverse transcribe the RNA input (roughly 0.5 to 1 ug). The method of amplification for TCR beta CDR3 was immunoSEQ multiplex PCR, covering 54 Vbeta and 13 Jbeta. TCRdb re-derived calls from the immunoSEQ multiplex PCR reads in MiXCR, one entry per CDR3 protein. The sample includes tens of thousands of distinct CDR3 sequences, under 96% seen only once; the top ten take approximately 0.1%. Remarks on this clonotype: Its antigen is unidentified.

Input material: CD4+ T cells from PBMCs. The V gene is TRBV6-1, the J gene TRBJ2-7; D gene unclear. The TCR sequence derives from a human donor with multiple sclerosis. This CDR3 reads CASYYSYGEQYF. The CDR3 region has the DNA TGTGCCAGCTACTACTCCTACGGGGAGCAGTACTTC.